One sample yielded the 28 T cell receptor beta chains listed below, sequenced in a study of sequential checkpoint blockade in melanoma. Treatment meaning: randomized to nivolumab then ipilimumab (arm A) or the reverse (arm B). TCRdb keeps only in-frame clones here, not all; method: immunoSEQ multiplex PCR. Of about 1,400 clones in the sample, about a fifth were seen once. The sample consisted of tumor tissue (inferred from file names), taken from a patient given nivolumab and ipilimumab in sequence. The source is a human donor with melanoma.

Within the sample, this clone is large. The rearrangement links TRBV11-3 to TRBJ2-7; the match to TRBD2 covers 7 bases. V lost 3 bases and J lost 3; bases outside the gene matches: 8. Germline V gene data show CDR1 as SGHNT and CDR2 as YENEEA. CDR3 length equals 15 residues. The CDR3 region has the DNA TGTGCCAGCAGCTTGGCGCGGGGGAGAAACTACGAGCAGTACTTC. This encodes CASSLARGRNYEQYF. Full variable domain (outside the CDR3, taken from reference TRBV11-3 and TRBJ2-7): EAGVVQSPRYKIIEKKQPVAFWCNPISGHNTLYWYLQNLGQGPELLIRYENEEAVDDSQLPKDRFSAERLKGVDSTLKIQPAELGDSAVYLCASSLARGRNYEQYFGPGTRLTVT.

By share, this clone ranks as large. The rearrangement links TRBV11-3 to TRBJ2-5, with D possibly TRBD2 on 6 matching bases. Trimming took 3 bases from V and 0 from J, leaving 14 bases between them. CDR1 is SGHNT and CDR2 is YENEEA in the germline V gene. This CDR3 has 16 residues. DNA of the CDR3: TGTGCCAGCAGCTTGTCCAGACTAGTTAACCAAGAGACCCAGTACTTC. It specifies CASSLSRLVNQETQYF.

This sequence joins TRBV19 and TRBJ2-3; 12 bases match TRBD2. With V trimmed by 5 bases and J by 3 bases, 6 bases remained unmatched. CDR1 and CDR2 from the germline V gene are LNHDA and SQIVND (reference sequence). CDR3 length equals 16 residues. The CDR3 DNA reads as TGTGCCAGTAGTTTGCGACTAGCGGGAGTGACAGATACGCAGTATTTT. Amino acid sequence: CASSLRLAGVTDTQYF.

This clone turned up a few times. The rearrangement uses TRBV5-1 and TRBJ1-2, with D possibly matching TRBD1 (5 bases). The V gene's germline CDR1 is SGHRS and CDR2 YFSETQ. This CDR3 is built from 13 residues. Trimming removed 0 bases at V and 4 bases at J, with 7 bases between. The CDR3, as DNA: TGCGCCAGCAGCTTGGGGGGGTCCTATGGCTACACCTTC. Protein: CASSLGGSYGYTF.

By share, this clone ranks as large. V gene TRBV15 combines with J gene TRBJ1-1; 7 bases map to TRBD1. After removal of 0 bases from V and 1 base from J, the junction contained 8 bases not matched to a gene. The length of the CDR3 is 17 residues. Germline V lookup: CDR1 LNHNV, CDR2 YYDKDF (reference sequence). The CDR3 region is CATSRDRWDSKNTEAFF. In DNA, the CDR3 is TGTGCCACCAGCAGAGATAGATGGGACAGTAAGAACACTGAAGCTTTCTTT. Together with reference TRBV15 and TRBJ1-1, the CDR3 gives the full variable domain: DAMVIQNPRYQVTQFGKPVTLSCSQTLNHNVMYWYQQKSSQAPKLLFHYYDKDFNNEADTPDNFQSRRPNTSFCFLDIRSPGLGDTAMYLCATSRDRWDSKNTEAFFGQGTRLTVV.

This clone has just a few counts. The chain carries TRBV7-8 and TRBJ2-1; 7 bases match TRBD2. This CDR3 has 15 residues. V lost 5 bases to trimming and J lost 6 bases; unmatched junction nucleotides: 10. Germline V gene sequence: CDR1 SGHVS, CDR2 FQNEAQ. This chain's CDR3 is CASSPTGTTLNEQFF. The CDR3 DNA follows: TGTGCCAGCAGCCCCACCGGGACTACCCTCAATGAGCAGTTCTTC.

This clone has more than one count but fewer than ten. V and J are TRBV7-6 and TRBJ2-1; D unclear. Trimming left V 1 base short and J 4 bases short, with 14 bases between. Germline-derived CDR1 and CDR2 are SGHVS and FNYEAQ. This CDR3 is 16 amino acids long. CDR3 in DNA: TGTGCCAGCAGCTTAGATCAGGCGGCACCTTACAATGAGCAGTTCTTC. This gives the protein CASSLDQAAPYNEQFF.

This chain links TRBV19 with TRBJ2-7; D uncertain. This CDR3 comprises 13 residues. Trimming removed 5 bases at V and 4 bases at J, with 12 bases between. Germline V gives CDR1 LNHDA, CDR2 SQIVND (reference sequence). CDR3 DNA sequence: TGTGCCAGTAGTCCAACCGACGGATACGAGCAGTACTTC. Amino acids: CASSPTDGYEQYF.

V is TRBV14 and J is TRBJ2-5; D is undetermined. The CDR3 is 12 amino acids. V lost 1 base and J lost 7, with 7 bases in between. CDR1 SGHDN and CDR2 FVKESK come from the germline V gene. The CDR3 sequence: CASSQVRGTQYF. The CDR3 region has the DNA TGTGCCAGCAGCCAAGTGCGAGGGACCCAGTACTTC.

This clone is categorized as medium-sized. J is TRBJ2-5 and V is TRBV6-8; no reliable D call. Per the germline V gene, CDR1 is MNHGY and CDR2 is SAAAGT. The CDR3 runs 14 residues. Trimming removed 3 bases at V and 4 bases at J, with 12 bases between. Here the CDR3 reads CASSYGVLAETQYF. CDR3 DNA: TGTGCCAGCAGTTATGGGGTCCTGGCAGAGACCCAGTACTTC.

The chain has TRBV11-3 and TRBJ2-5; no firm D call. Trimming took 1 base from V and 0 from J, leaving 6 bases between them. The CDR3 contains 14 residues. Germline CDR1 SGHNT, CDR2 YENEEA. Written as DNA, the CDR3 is TGTGCCAGCAGCTTAGGAGGCTACCAAGAGACCCAGTACTTC. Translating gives CASSLGGYQETQYF. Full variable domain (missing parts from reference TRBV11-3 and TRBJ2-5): EAGVVQSPRYKIIEKKQPVAFWCNPISGHNTLYWYLQNLGQGPELLIRYENEEAVDDSQLPKDRFSAERLKGVDSTLKIQPAELGDSAVYLCASSLGGYQETQYFGPGTRLLVL.

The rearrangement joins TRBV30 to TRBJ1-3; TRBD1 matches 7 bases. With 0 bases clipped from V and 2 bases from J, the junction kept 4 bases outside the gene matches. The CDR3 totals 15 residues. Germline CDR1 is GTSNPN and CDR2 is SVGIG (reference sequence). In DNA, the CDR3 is TGTGCCTGGAGTGTAACAGGGGAGGCTGGAAACACCATATATTTT. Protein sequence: CAWSVTGEAGNTIYF.

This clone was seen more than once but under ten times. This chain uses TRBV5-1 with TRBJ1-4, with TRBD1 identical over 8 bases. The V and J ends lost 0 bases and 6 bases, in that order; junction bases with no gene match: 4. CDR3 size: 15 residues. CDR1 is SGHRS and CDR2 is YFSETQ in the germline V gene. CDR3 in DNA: TGCGCCAGCAGCTTGGTGGGGGGACAGGATGAAAAACTGTTTTTT. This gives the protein CASSLVGGQDEKLFF.

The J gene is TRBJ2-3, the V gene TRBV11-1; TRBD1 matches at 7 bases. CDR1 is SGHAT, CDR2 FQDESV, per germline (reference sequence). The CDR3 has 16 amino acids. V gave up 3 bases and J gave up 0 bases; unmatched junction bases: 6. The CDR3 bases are TGTGCCAGCAGCTTGGGACAGCTTTCTAGCACAGATACGCAGTATTTT. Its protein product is CASSLGQLSSTDTQYF.

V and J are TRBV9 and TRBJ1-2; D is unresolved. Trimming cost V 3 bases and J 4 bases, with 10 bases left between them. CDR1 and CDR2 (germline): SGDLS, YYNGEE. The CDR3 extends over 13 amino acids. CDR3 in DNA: TGTGCCAGCAGCGCTGACAAACTCTATGGCTACACCTTC. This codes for CASSADKLYGYTF. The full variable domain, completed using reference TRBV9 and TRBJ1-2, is DSGVTQTPKHLITATGQRVTLRCSPRSGDLSVYWYQQSLDQGLQFLIQYYNGEERAKGNILERFSAQQFPDLHSELNLSSLELGDSALYFCASSADKLYGYTFGSGTRLTVV.

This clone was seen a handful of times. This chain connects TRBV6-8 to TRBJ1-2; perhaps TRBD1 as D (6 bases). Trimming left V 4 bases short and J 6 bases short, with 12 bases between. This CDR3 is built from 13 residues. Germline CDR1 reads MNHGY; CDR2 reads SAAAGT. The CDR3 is CASSSSGDHGYTF. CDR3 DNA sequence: TGTGCCAGCAGTTCCTCAGGGGACCATGGCTACACCTTC.

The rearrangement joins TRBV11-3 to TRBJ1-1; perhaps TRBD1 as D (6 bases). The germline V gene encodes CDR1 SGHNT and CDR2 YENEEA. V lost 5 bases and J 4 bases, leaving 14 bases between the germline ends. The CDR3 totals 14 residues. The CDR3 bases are TGTGCCAGCAGCCATGGAGACAGGCCCACTGAAGCTTTCTTT. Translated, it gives CASSHGDRPTEAFF.

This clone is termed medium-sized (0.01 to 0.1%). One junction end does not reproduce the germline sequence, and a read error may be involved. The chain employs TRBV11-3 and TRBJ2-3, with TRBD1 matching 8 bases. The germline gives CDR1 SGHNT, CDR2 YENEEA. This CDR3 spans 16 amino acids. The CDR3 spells CASSQGQGGSTDTQYF. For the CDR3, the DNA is TGTGCTAGCAGCCAAGGACAGGGCGGGAGCACAGATACGCAGTATTTT.

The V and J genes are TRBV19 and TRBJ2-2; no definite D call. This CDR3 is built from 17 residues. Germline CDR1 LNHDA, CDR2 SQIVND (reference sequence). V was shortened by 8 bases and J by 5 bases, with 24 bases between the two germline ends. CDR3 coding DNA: TGTGCCAGTGAAAGTTCCATAGGGTTGCTGACAACCGGGGAGCTGTTTTTT. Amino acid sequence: CASESSIGLLTTGELFF.

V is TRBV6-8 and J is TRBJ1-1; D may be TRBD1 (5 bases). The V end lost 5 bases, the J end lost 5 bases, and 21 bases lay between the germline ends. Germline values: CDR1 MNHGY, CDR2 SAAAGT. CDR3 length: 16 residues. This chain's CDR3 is CASSGTPWGGLTEAFF. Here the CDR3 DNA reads TGTGCCAGCAGTGGAACCCCATGGGGCGGATTAACTGAAGCTTTCTTT.

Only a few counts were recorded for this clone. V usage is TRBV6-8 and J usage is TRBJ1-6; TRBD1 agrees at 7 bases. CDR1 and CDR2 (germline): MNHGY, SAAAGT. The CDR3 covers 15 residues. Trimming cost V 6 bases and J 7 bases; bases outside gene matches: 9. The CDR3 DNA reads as TGTGCCAGCAGATCTCTGACAGGGTTCAATTCACCCCTCCACTTT. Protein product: CASRSLTGFNSPLHF.

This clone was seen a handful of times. The CDR3 DNA follows: TGCGCCAGCAGCCAACCTCGGAGCGGGGGTAATTCACCCCTCCACTTT. It translates to CASSQPRSGGNSPLHF. The rearrangement uses TRBV4-1 and TRBJ1-6; possible D gene TRBD1, 5 bases. Germline V CDR1 and CDR2: MGHRA, YSYEKL. The CDR3 is 16 residues long. V dropped 2 bases and J dropped 6 bases, with 14 bases sitting between them.

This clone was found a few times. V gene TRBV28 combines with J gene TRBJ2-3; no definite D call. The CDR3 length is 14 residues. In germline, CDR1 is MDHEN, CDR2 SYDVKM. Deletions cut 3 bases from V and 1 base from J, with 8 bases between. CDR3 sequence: CASSFKTRTDTQYF. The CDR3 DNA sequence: TGTGCCAGCAGTTTTAAGACCCGCACAGATACGCAGTATTTT.

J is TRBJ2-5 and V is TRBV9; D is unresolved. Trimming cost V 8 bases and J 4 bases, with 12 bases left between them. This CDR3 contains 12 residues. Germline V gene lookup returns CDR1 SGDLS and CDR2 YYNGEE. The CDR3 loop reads CARSGVGETQYF. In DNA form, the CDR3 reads TGTGCCAGATCGGGTGTAGGAGAGACCCAGTACTTC.

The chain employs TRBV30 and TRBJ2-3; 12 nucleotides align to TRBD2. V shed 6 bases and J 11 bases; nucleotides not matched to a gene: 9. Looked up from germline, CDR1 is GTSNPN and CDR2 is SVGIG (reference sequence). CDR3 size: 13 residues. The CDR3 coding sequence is TGTGCCTGCCCGACTAGCGGGGGAGGCGGGCAGTATTTT. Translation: CACPTSGGGGQYF.

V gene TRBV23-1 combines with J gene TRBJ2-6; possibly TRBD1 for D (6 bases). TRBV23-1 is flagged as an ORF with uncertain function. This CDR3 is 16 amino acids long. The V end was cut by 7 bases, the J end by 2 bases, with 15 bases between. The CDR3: CASTGQPGTGANVLTF. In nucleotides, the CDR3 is TGCGCCAGCACAGGACAGCCAGGCACTGGGGCCAACGTCCTGACTTTC.

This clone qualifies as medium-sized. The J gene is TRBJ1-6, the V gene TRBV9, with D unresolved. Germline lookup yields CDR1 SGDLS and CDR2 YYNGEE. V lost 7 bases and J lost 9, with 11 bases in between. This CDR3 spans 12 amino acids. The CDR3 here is CASLEGTSPLHF. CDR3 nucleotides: TGTGCCAGCCTCGAGGGCACTTCACCCCTCCACTTT.

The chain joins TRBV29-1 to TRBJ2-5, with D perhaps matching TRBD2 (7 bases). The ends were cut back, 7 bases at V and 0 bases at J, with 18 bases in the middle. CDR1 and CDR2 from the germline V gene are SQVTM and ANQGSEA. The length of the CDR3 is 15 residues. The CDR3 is CSATAGAVYQETQYF. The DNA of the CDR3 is TGCAGCGCCACGGCGGGGGCGGTATACCAAGAGACCCAGTACTTC.